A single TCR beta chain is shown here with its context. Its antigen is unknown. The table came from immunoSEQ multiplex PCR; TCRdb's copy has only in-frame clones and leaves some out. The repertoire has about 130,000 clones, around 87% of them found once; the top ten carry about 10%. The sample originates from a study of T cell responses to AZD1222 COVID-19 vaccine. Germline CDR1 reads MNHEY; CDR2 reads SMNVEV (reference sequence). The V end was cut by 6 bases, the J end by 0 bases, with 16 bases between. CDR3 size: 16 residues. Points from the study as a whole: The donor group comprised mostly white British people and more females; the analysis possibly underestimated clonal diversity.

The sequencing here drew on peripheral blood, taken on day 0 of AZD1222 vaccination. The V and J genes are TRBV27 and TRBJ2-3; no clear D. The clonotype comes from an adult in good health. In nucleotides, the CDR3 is TGTGCCAGCAGCCCATCCACCTCTTCTAGCACAGATACGCAGTATTTT. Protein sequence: CASSPSTSSSTDTQYF.